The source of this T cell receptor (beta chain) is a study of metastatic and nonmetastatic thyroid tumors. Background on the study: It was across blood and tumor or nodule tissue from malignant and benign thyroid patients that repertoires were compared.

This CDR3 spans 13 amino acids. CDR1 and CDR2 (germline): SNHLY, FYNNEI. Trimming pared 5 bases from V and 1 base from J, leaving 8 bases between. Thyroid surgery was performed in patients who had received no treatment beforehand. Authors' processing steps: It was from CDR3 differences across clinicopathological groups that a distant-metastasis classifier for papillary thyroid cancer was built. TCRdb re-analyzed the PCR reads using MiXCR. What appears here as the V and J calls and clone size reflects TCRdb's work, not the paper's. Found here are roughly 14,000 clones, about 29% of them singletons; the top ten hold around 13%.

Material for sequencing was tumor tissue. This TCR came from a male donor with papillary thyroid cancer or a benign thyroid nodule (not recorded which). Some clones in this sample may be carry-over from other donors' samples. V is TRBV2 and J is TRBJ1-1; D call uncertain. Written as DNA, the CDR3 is TGTGCCAGCAGTCTCGTGGAGAACACTGAAGCTTTCTTT. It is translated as CASSLVENTEAFF.